This T cell receptor beta chain emerged from a study of T cells after posttransplantation cyclophosphamide. Treatment was busulfan-fludarabine conditioning, a marrow graft, and cyclophosphamide on days +3 and +4. Study results and caveats: Later post-transplant blood repertoires were often dominated by donor CD8+ memory clones. TRB clonality was highly associated with recipient CMV seropositivity and reactivation. TRB overlap between skin or GI tissue T cells and blood was limited.

With respect to this clone: Its antigen is not known.

The CDR3 totals 17 residues. Libraries were prepared by immunoSEQ multiplex PCR; TCRdb keeps only in-frame clonotypes and omits some of them. The sample shows roughly 6,800 clones, about 90% of them seen only once. Here the sequenced sample was PBMCs, taken 1404 days after allogeneic stem cell transplant with posttransplant cyclophosphamide. The receptor was isolated from a female patient between 50 and 59 years old who received an allogeneic stem cell transplant from a related donor, was CMV-positive, and had no GVHD. The graft donor may have contributed some T cells. V and J are TRBV21-1 and TRBJ2-7; TRBD2 reflects the table's D call only, with no check against the DNA. TRBV21-1 is flagged as a pseudogene. The CDR3 DNA reads TGTGCCAGCAGCAAAGCGCCTATTAGCGGAAGCTCCTACGAGCAGTACTTC. This encodes CASSKAPISGSSYEQYF.